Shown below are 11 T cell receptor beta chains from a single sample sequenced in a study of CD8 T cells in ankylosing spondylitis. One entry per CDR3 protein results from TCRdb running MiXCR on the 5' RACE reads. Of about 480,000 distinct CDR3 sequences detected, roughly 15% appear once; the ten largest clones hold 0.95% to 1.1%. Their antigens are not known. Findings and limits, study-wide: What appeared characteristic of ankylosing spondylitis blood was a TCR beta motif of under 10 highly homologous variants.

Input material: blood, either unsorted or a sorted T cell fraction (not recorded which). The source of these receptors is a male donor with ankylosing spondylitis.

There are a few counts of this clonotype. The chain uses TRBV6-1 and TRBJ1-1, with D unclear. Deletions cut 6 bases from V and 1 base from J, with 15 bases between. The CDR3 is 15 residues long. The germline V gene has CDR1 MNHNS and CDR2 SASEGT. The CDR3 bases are TGTGCCAGCAGCCCCACCAAAGTGGGGAACACTGAAGCTTTCTTT. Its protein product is CASSPTKVGNTEAFF.

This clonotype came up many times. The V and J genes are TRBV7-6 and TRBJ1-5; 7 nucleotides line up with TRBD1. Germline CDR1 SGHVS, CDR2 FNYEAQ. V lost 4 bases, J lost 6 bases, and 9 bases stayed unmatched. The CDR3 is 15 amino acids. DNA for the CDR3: TGTGCCAGCAGCTCTTCCTCAGGGGGAGGTCAGCCCCAGCATTTT. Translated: CASSSSSGGGQPQHF.

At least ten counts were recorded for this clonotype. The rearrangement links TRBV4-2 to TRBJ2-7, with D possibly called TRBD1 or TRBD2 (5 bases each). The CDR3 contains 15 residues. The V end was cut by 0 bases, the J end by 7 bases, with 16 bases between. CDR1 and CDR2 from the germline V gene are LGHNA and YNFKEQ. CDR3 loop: CASSQDFSGHREQYF. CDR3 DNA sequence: TGTGCCAGCAGCCAAGATTTTTCGGGGCATCGGGAGCAGTACTTC.

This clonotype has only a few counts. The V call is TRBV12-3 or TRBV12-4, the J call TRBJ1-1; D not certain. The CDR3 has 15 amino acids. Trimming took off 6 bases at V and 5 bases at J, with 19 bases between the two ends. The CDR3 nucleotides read TGTGCCAGCAGAACCCAGCGGGTAGGCGGGACTGAAGCTTTCTTT. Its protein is CASRTQRVGGTEAFF.

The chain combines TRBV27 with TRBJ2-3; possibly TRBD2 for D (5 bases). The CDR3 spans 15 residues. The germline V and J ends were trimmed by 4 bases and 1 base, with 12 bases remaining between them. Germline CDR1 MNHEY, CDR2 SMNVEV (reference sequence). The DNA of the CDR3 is TGTGCCAGCAGTTATCTCATTAGCGGCACAGATACGCAGTATTTT. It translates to CASSYLISGTDTQYF.

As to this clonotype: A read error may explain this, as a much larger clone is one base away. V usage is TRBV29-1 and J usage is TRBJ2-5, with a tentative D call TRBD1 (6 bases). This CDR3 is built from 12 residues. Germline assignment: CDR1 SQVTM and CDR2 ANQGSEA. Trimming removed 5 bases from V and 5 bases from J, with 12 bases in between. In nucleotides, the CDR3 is TGCAGCGTTAAAACAGGGAAGGAGACCCAGTACTTC. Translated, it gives CSVKTGKETQYF.

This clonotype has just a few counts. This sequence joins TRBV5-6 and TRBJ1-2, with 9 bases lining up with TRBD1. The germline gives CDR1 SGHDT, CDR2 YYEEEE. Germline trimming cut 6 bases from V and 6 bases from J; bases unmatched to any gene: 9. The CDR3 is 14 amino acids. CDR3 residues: CASNRGQGLNGYTF. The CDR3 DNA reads TGTGCCAGCAACAGGGGGCAGGGGCTTAATGGCTACACCTTC.

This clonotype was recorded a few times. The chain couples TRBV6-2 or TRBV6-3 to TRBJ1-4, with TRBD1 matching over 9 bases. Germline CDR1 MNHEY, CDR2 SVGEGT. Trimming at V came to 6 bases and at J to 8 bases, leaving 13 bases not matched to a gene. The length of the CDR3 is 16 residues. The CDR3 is CASRRNTGGFEEKLFF. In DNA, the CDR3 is TGTGCCAGCAGACGTAACACAGGGGGCTTTGAGGAAAAACTGTTTTTT.

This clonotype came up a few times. For the CDR3, the DNA is TGCGCCAGCAGCACCCAGGACGGCCACACTGAAGCTTTCTTT. It specifies CASSTQDGHTEAFF. The chain combines TRBV5-1 with TRBJ1-1; D gene unclear. The V and J ends lost 4 bases and 3 bases respectively, with 13 bases between them. The V gene's germline CDR1 is SGHRS and CDR2 YFSETQ. The CDR3 contains 14 residues.

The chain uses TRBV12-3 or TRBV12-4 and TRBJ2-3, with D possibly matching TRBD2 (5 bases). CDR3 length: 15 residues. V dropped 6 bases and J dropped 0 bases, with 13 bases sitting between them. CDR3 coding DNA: TGTGCCAGCAGCCGCGACGCGGGTAGCACAGATACGCAGTATTTT. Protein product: CASSRDAGSTDTQYF.

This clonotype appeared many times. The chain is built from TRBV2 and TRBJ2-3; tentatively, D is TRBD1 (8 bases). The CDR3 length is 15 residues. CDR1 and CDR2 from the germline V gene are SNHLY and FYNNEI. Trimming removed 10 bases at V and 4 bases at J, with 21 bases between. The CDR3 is CATKRDIQGADTQYF. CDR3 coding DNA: TGTGCCACCAAGCGGGACATACAGGGGGCAGATACGCAGTATTTT.